These T cell receptor beta chains were read from a single sample in a study of shared clonotypes between healthy human individuals. Clones were read by immunoSEQ multiplex PCR, and TCRdb kept only the in-frame ones, dropping some. The sample yields 980,000 or so clones, 60% to 85% seen once. Source material: memory CD4+ T cells sorted from blood. The receptors come from a young man in good health. Both conserved end residues are part of each CDR3. The order of the fields is V gene, clone size, CDR3 protein. Size tells how often a clone was seen (once, few, many) or the class of an expanded clone, and some rows leave it out.

>TRBV7-2|.
CASSLRTGLRNEQFF
>TRBV19|.
CASSRRREDTQYF
>TRBV5-5|.
CASRRGTGGYGELFF
>TRBV19|once
CASSRPSGPYEQYF
>TRBV5-4|.
CASSSGTSKSDTQYF
>TRBV28|.
CASSSQDQPQHF
>TRBV30|.
CAWSVGNPTGELFF
>TRBV19|.
CASSRREGADTQYF
>TRBV2|.
CASSGDLATGELFF
>TRBV5-4|few
CASSFSAGVGNEQFF
>TRBV5-1|.
CASSIYNEQFF
>TRBV2|.
CASRVGGMAKNIQYF
>TRBV5-1|.
CASSRELKGMAEAFF
>TRBV5-1|many
CASSLVGGNTDTQYF
>TRBV2|many
CASRASGSNGYTF
>TRBV6-1|.
CASSGRQARGSPLHF